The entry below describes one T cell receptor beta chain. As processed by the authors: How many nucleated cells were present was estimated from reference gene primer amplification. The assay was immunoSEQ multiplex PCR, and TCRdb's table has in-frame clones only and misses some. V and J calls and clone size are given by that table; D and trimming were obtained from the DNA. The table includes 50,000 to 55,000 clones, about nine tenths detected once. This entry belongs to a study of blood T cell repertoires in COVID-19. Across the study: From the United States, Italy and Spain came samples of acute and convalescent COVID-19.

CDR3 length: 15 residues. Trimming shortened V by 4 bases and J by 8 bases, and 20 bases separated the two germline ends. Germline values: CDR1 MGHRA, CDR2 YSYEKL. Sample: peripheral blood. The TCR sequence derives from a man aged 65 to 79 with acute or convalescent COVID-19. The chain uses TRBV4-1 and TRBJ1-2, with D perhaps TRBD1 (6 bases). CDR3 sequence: CASSPRTDRLRGYTF. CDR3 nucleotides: TGCGCCAGCAGCCCAAGGACAGACAGGTTGAGAGGCTACACCTTC.